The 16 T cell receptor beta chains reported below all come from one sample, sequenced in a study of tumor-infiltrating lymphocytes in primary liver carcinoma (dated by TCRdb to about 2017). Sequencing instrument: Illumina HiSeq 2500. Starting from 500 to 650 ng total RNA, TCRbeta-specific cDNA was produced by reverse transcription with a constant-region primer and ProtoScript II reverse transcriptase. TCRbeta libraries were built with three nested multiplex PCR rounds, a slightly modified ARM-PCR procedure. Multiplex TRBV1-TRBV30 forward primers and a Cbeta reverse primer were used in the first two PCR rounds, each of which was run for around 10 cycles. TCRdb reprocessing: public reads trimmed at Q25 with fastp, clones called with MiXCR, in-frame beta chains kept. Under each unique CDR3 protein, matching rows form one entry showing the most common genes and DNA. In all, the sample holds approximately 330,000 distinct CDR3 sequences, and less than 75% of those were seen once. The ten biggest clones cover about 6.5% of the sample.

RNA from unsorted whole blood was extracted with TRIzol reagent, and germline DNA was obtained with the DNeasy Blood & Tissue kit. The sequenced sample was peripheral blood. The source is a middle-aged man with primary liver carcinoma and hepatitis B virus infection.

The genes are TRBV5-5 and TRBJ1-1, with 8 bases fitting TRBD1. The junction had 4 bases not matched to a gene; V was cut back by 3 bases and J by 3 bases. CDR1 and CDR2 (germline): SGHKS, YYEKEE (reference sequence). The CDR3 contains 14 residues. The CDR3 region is CASSYDRGYTEAFF. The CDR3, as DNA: TGTGCCAGCAGCTATGACAGGGGATACACTGAAGCTTTCTTT.

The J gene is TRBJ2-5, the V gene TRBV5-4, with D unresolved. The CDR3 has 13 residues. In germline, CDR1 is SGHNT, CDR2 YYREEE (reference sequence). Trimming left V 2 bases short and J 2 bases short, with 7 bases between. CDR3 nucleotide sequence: TGTGCCAGCAGCTTCACAGAACAAGAGACCCAGTACTTC. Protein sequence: CASSFTEQETQYF.

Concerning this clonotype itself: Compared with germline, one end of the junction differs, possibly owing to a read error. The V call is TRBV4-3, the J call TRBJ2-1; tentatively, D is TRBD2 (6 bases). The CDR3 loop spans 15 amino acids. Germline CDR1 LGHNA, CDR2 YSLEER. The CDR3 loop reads CASSLDSGGNDEQFF. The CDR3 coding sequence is TGCGCCAGCAGCCTAGACTCCGGGGGAAACGATGAACAGTTCTTC.

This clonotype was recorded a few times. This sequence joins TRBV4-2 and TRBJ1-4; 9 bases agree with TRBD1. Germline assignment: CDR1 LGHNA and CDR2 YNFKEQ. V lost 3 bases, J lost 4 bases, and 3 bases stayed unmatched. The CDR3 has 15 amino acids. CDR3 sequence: CASSQDRGSNEKLFF. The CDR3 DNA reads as TGTGCCAGCAGCCAGGACAGGGGCAGTAATGAAAAACTGTTTTTT.

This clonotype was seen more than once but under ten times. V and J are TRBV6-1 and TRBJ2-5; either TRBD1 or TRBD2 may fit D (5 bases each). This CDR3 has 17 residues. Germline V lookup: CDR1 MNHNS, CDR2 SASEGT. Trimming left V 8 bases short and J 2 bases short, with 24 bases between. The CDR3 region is CASYPGTRMKGQETQYF. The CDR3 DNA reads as TGTGCCAGCTATCCCGGGACGCGGATGAAGGGTCAAGAGACCCAGTACTTC.

The CDR3 loop is CANSEGLTLAKNIQYF. The CDR3 nucleotides read TGTGCCAACAGCGAGGGACTAACACTAGCCAAAAACATTCAGTACTTC. The chain couples TRBV2 to TRBJ2-4; 7 bases are shared with TRBD2. This CDR3 has 16 residues. CDR1 SNHLY and CDR2 FYNNEI come from the germline V gene. V lost 10 bases to trimming and J lost 0 bases; unmatched junction nucleotides: 12.

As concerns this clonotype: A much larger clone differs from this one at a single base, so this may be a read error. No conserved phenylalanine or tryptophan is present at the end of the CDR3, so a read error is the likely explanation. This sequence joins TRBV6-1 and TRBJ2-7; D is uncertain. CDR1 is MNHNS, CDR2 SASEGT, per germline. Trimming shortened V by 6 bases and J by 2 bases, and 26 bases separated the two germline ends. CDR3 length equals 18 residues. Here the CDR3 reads CASSISRVNSRTTYEQYL. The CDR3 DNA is TGTGCCAGCAGCATTTCCAGAGTAAACTCAAGAACCACCTACGAGCAGTACCTC.

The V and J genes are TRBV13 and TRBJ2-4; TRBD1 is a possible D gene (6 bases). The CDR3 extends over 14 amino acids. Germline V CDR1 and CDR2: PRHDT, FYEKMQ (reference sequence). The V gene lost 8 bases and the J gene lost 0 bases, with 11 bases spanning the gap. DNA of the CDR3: TGTGCCAGCGCGGACAGCCTAGCCAAAAACATTCAGTACTTC. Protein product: CASADSLAKNIQYF.

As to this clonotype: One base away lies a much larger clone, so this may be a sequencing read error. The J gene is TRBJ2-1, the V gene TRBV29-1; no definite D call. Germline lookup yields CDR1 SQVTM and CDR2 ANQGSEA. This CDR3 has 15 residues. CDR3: CNVEDIQDVYNEQFF. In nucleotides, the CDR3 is TGCAACGTTGAAGATATTCAGGACGTTTACAATGAGCAGTTCTTC.

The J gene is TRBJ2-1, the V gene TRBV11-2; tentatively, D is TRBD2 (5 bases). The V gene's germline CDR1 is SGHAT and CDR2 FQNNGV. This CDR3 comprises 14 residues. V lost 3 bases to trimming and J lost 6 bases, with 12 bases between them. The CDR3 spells CASSFSQGSNEQFF. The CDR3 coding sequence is TGTGCCAGCAGCTTCAGTCAAGGGAGCAATGAGCAGTTCTTC.

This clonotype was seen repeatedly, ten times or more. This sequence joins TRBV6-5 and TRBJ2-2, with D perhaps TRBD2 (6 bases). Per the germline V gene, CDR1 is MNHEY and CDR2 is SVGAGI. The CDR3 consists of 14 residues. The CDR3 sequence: CAHRSGANTGELFF. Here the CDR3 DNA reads TGTGCGCACAGGTCGGGAGCGAACACCGGGGAGCTGTTTTTT.

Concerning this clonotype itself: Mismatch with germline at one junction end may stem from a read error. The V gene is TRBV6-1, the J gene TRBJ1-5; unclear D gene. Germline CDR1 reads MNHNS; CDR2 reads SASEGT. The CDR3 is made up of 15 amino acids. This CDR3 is CASNEISVSNQPQHF. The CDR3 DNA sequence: TGTGCCAGCAATGAAATATCGGTTAGCAATCAGCCCCAGCATTTT.

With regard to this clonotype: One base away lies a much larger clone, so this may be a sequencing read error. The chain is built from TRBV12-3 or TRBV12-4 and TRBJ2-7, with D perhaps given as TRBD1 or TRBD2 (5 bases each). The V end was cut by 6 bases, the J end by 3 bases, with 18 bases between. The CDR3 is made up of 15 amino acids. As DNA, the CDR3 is TGTGCCAGCAGCCCAGGGACGCTTATAGTCTACGAGCAGTACTTC. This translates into CASSPGTLIVYEQYF.

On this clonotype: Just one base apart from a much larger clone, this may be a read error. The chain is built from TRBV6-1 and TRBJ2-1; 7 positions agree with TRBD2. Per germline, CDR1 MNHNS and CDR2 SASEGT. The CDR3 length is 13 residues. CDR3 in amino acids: CDSGALRGREQFF. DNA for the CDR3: TGTGACAGCGGGGCACTCCGGGGTCGGGAGCAGTTCTTC.

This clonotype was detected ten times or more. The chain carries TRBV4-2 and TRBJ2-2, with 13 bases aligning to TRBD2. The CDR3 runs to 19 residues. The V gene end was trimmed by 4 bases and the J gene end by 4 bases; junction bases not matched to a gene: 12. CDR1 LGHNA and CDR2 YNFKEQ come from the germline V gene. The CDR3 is CASSRGTSGALPGTGELFF. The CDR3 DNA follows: TGTGCCAGCAGCCGGGGGACTAGCGGGGCCCTGCCGGGCACCGGGGAGCTGTTTTTT.

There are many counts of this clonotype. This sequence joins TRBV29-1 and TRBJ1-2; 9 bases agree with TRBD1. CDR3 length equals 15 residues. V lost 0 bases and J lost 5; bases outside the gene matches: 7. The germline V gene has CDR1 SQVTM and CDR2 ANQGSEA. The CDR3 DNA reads TGCAGCGTTGAAGATCAGGGACAGGGAGGGTATGGCTACACCTTC. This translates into CSVEDQGQGGYGYTF.